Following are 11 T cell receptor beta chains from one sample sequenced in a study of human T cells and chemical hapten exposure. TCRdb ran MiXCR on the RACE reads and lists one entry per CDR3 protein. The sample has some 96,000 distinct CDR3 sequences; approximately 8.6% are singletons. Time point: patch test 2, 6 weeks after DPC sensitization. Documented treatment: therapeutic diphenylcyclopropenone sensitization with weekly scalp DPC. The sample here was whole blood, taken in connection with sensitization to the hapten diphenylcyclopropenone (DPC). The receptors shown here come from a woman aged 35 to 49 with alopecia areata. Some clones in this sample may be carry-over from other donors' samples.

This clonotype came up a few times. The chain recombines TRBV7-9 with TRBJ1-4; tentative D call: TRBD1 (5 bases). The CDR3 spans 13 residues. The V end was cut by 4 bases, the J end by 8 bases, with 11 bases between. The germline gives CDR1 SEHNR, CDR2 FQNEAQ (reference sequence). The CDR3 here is CASSSSGKEKLFF. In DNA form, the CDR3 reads TGTGCCAGCAGCTCCTCAGGGAAAGAAAAACTGTTTTTT.

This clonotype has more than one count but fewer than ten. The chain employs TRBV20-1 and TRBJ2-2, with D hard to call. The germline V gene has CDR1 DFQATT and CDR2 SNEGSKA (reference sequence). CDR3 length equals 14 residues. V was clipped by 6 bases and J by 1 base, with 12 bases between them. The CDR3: CSAALPRNTGELFF. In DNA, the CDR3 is TGCAGTGCCGCCCTCCCCAGGAACACCGGGGAGCTGTTTTTT.

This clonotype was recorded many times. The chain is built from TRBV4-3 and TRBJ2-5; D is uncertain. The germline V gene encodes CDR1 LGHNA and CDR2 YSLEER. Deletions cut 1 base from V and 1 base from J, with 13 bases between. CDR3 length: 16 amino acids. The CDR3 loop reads CASSQVYPLFQETQYF. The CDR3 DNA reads TGCGCCAGCAGCCAAGTGTACCCTCTTTTCCAAGAGACCCAGTACTTC.

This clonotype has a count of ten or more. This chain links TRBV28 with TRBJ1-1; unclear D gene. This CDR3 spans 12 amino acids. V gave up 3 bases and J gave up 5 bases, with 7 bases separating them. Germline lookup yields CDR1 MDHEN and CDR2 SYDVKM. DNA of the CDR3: TGTGCCAGCAGTTTTATGAGGACTGAAGCTTTCTTT. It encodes CASSFMRTEAFF.

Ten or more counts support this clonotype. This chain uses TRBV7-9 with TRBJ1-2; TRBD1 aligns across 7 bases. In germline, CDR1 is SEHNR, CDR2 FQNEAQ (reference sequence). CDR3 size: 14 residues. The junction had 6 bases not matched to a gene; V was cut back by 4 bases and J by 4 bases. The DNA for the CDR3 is TGTGCCAGCAGCTGGGGACAGACAACCTATGGCTACACCTTC. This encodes CASSWGQTTYGYTF.

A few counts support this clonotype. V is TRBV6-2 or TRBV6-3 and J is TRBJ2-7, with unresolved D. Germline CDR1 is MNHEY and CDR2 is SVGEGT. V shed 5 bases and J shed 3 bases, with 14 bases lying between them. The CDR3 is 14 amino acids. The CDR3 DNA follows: TGTGCCAGCAGTCCTCGCACTATGTTCTACGAGCAGTACTTC. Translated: CASSPRTMFYEQYF.

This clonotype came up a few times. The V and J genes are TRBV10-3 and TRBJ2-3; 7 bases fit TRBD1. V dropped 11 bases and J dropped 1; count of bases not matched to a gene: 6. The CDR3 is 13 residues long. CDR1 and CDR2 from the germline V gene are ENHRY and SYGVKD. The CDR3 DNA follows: TGTGCCGTGTACAGGGGTGGCACAGATACGCAGTATTTT. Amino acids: CAVYRGGTDTQYF.

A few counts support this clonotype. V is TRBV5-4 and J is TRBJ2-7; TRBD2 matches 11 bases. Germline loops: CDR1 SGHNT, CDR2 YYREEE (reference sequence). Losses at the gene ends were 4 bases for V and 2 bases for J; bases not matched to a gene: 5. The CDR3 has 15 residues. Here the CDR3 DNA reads TGTGCCAGCAGCGGCGGGACTAGCGGACCCTACGAGCAGTACTTC. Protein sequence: CASSGGTSGPYEQYF. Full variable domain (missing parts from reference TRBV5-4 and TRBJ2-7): ETGVTQSPTHLIKTRGQQVTLRCSSQSGHNTVSWYQQALGQGPQFIFQYYREEENGRGNFPPRFSGLQFPNYSSELNVNALELDDSALYLCASSGGTSGPYEQYFGPGTRLTVT.

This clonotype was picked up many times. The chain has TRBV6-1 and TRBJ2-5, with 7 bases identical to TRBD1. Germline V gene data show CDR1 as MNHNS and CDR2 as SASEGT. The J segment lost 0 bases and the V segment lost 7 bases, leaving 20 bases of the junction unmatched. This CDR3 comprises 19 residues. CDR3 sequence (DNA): TGTGCCAGCACTCGAGGGGACAGCACGCAGAAAAAATACCAAGAGACCCAGTACTTC. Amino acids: CASTRGDSTQKKYQETQYF.

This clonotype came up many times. This CDR3 is CASSAGTGGYEQYF. Written as DNA, the CDR3 is TGTGCCAGCAGTGCCGGGACAGGGGGCTACGAGCAGTACTTC. The J gene is TRBJ2-7, the V gene TRBV6-2 or TRBV6-3, with 11 positions matching TRBD1. CDR1 MNHEY and CDR2 SVGEGT come from the germline V gene. Trimming removed 5 bases from V and 3 bases from J; junction bases left unmatched: 3. The CDR3 runs to 14 residues.

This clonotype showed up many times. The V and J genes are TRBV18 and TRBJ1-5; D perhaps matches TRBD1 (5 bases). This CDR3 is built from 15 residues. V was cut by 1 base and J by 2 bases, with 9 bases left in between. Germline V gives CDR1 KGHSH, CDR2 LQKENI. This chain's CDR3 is CASSPQGSGNQPQHF. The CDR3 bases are TGTGCCAGCTCACCACAGGGGTCGGGCAATCAGCCCCAGCATTTT. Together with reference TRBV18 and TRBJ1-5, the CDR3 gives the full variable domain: NAGVMQNPRHLVRRRGQEARLRCSPMKGHSHVYWYRQLPEEGLKFMVYLQKENIIDESGMPKERFSAEFPKEGPSILRIQQVVRGDSAAYFCASSPQGSGNQPQHFGDGTRLSIL.